Only one count was recorded for the clone carrying this T cell receptor beta chain. Repertoires were generated with immunoSEQ multiplex PCR, while TCRdb's copy carries only in-frame clones and drops some. The table has roughly 2,000,000 clones, around 93% seen once. Naive CD8 cells lacked CD45RO and underwent positive selection for CCR7, leaving out terminally differentiated effector memory CD45RA+ cells. The data derive from a study of shared clonotypes between healthy human individuals. V lost 4 bases, J lost 1 base, and 17 bases lay in between. CDR1 and CDR2 from the germline V gene are SGHDT and YYEEEE. The length of the CDR3 is 16 residues.

This receptor was taken from a man aged 18 to 35 in good health. Some clones in this sample may be carry-over from other donors' samples. The V and J genes are TRBV5-6 and TRBJ1-2; unclear D gene. Specimen: naive CD8+ T cells from PBMCs. Here the CDR3 DNA reads TGTGCCAGCAGCAGCTATGCAGGACGATTTAACTATGGCTACACCTTC. Amino acids: CASSSYAGRFNYGYTF.